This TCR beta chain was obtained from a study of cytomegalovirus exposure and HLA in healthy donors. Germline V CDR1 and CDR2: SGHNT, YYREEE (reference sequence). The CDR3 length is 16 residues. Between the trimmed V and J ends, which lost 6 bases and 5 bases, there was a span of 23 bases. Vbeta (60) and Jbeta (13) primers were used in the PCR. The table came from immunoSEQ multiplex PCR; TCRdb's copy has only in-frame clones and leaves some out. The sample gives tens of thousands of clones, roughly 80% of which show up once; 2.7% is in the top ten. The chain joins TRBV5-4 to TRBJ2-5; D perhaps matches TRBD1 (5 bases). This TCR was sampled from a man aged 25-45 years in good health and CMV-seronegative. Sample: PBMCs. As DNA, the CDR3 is TGTGCCAGCACTAGGGGTGACTCATCCCGCCCGGAGACCCAGTACTTC. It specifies CASTRGDSSRPETQYF.